Presented here are 29 T cell receptor beta chains from one specimen sequenced in a study of cytomegalovirus exposure and HLA in healthy donors. Method: immunoSEQ multiplex PCR; TCRdb's copy keeps in-frame clones and lacks some. This table has fewer than 350,000 clones, around nine tenths appearing once. Sequencing was done on a sample of PBMCs. The receptors stem from a woman under 30 in good health and CMV-seronegative.

The CDR3: CASSESRGTEAFF. Here the CDR3 DNA reads TGTGCCAGCAGTGAAAGCCGGGGGACGGAAGCTTTCTTT. The V call is TRBV6-1, the J call TRBJ1-1; perhaps TRBD1 as D (5 bases). Germline CDR1 is MNHNS and CDR2 is SASEGT. The CDR3 is 13 residues long. V lost 2 bases, J lost 8 bases, and 12 bases lay in between.

The genes are TRBV7-2 and TRBJ2-7, with a weak D call TRBD1 (5 bases). V shed 1 base and J shed 11 bases, with 12 bases lying between them. The CDR3 spans 12 residues. Germline CDR1 reads SGHTA; CDR2 reads FQGNSA. CDR3 sequence: CASSLDGRVEYF. As DNA, the CDR3 is TGTGCCAGCAGCTTAGATGGCAGGGTGGAGTACTTC.

On this clone itself: Additional DNA sequences in this sample encode the identical CDR3. The V and J genes are TRBV9 and TRBJ2-7; D call uncertain. V lost 0 bases and J lost 0, with 7 bases in between. Germline lookup yields CDR1 SGDLS and CDR2 YYNGEE. There are 14 residues in the CDR3. The CDR3 DNA follows: TGTGCCAGCAGCGTAGTTGGCAGCTCCTACGAGCAGTACTTC. Translated, it gives CASSVVGSSYEQYF.

A few counts support this clone. Distinct nucleotide sequences in the sample also encode this CDR3. The V gene is TRBV28, the J gene TRBJ1-2; TRBD1 might be the D (6 bases). The germline V gene encodes CDR1 MDHEN and CDR2 SYDVKM. The CDR3 sequence is 11 residues long. The V end lost 5 bases, the J end lost 7 bases, and 8 bases lay between the germline ends. CDR3 DNA sequence: TGTGCCAGCAGTCCCAGGGGTGGCTACACCTTC. This sequence encodes CASSPRGGYTF.

The sample holds one count of this clone. The chain recombines TRBV15 with TRBJ2-1; 7 bases are shared with TRBD1. CDR1 and CDR2 (germline): LNHNV, YYDKDF (reference sequence). CDR3 length equals 12 residues. V gave up 4 bases and J gave up 11 bases; unmatched junction bases: 5. The CDR3 loop is CATSTRQGQQFF. CDR3 DNA: TGTGCCACCAGCACAAGACAGGGACAGCAGTTCTTC.

The chain links TRBV7-2 to TRBJ2-7, with 12 bases lining up with TRBD2. Germline assignment: CDR1 SGHTA and CDR2 FQGNSA. The CDR3 spans 18 residues. The junction had 10 bases not matched to a gene; V was cut back by 0 bases and J by 4 bases. The CDR3 sequence is CASSLALAGGPLDYEQYF. Written as DNA, the CDR3 is TGTGCCAGCAGCTTAGCGCTAGCGGGAGGGCCCCTTGATTACGAGCAGTACTTC.

The J gene is TRBJ2-7, the V gene TRBV29-1, with 9 positions matching TRBD1. V lost 0 bases and J lost 6; bases outside the gene matches: 6. This CDR3 is built from 14 residues. Germline-derived CDR1 and CDR2 are SQVTM and ANQGSEA. The CDR3 loop is CSVEDRDRGGEQYF. CDR3 sequence (DNA): TGCAGCGTTGAAGATCGTGACAGGGGGGGCGAGCAGTACTTC.

The rearrangement joins TRBV5-1 to TRBJ2-2, with TRBD1 identical over 9 bases. The CDR3 contains 15 residues. With 4 bases clipped from V and 5 bases from J, the junction kept 6 bases outside the gene matches. Per germline, CDR1 SGHRS and CDR2 YFSETQ. The CDR3 nucleotides are TGCGCCAGCAGCCGCGGGACAGGGTGGACCGGGGAGCTGTTTTTT. This translates into CASSRGTGWTGELFF.

The chain employs TRBV6-5 and TRBJ2-2, with 10 bases aligning to TRBD1. CDR1 MNHEY and CDR2 SVGAGI come from the germline V gene. The CDR3 contains 15 residues. Trimming at V came to 5 bases and at J to 1 base, leaving 1 base not matched to a gene. For the CDR3, the DNA is TGTGCCAGCAGTAGGACAGGGGGGAACACCGGGGAGCTGTTTTTT. This translates into CASSRTGGNTGELFF.

The table lists this clone with a count of one. The V gene is TRBV4-1, the J gene TRBJ2-7, with D perhaps TRBD2 (6 bases). Germline V gene lookup returns CDR1 MGHRA and CDR2 YSYEKL. Trimming took 2 bases from V and 0 from J, leaving 8 bases between them. This CDR3 comprises 14 residues. This chain's CDR3 is CASSQFGSSYEQYF. The CDR3 coding sequence is TGCGCCAGCAGCCAATTCGGGAGCTCCTACGAGCAGTACTTC.

The V and J genes are TRBV11-2 and TRBJ2-5, with 13 bases lining up with TRBD2. The junction had 12 bases not matched to a gene; V was cut back by 1 base and J by 4 bases. This CDR3 has 19 amino acids. Germline V gene data show CDR1 as SGHAT and CDR2 as FQNNGV. Here the CDR3 DNA reads TGTGCCAGCAGCTTAGCCCGAAGGACTAGCGGGAGTTTTGGAGAGACCCAGTACTTC. Its protein is CASSLARRTSGSFGETQYF.

The chain links TRBV2 to TRBJ1-5; D is unresolved. Trimming removed 5 bases at V and 5 bases at J, with 7 bases between. CDR3 size: 12 residues. Per germline, CDR1 SNHLY and CDR2 FYNNEI. CDR3 sequence (DNA): TGTGCCAGCAGTCAAATAGATCAGCCCCAGCATTTT. Translated: CASSQIDQPQHF.

The rearrangement links TRBV28 to TRBJ2-5; 7 nucleotides match TRBD1. Germline lookup yields CDR1 MDHEN and CDR2 SYDVKM. The CDR3 covers 16 residues. Unmatched junction bases numbered 11, after V lost 2 bases and J lost 5 bases. DNA of the CDR3: TGTGCCAGCAGTTTAGGGTCAGGGGGTTACGGGGAGACCCAGTACTTC. Its protein product is CASSLGSGGYGETQYF.

The chain has TRBV14 and TRBJ2-7; TRBD1 matches at 9 bases. CDR3 length: 15 amino acids. The germline V gene has CDR1 SGHDN and CDR2 FVKESK. The trim removed 4 bases at V and 4 bases at J, leaving 8 bases unmatched. CDR3 coding DNA: TGTGCCAGCAGCCGAACCCTACAGGGGGCATACGAGCAGTACTTC. This gives the protein CASSRTLQGAYEQYF.

The genes are TRBV28 and TRBJ2-3; tentative D call: TRBD2 (5 bases). The V end was cut by 4 bases, the J end by 6 bases, with 14 bases between. Looked up from germline, CDR1 is MDHEN and CDR2 is SYDVKM. The CDR3 sequence is 14 residues long. This CDR3 reads CASSSISEADTQYF. The CDR3 DNA is TGTGCCAGCAGTTCCATTAGCGAGGCGGATACGCAGTATTTT.

The rearrangement joins TRBV6-1 to TRBJ2-7; unclear D gene. Germline CDR1 is MNHNS and CDR2 is SASEGT. This CDR3 comprises 13 residues. Trimming took off 2 bases at V and 4 bases at J, with 9 bases between the two ends. DNA of the CDR3: TGTGCCAGCAGTGAACAGGTTTCTTACGAGCAGTACTTC. Translated: CASSEQVSYEQYF.

This clone was found once. This rearrangement joins TRBV9 to TRBJ2-1; a possible D gene is TRBD2 (6 bases). V was cut by 1 base and J by 2 bases, with 10 bases left in between. The CDR3 runs to 15 residues. Looked up from germline, CDR1 is SGDLS and CDR2 is YYNGEE. The CDR3 sequence: CASSVLGGTYNEQFF. In DNA form, the CDR3 reads TGTGCCAGCAGCGTACTGGGCGGGACCTACAATGAGCAGTTCTTC.

V is TRBV2 and J is TRBJ2-3, with 7 bases fitting TRBD2. The trim removed 6 bases at V and 2 bases at J, leaving 8 bases unmatched. Germline CDR1 and CDR2: SNHLY and FYNNEI. The CDR3 contains 15 residues. The CDR3 protein is CASSQASGFTDTQYF. DNA for the CDR3: TGTGCCAGCAGCCAGGCTAGCGGATTCACAGATACGCAGTATTTT.

This chain uses TRBV28 with TRBJ1-2, with 8 bases fitting TRBD1. V trimming: 7 bases; J trimming: 6 bases; junction bases outside the gene matches: 10. Per germline, CDR1 MDHEN and CDR2 SYDVKM. This CDR3 is built from 14 residues. The CDR3 here is CASTLGQALHGYTF. The CDR3 DNA reads as TGTGCCAGCACCCTGGGACAGGCGCTCCATGGCTACACCTTC.

The rearrangement uses TRBV7-6 and TRBJ2-5, with 10 bases fitting TRBD2. This CDR3 has 18 amino acids. Germline values: CDR1 SGHVS, CDR2 FNYEAQ. The V segment lost 1 base and the J segment 0 bases; nucleotides outside the gene matches: 8. In DNA form, the CDR3 reads TGTGCCAGCAGCTTAGGCCTAGCGGGAGTGGGGAACCAAGAGACCCAGTACTTC. This codes for CASSLGLAGVGNQETQYF.

The CDR3 nucleotides are TGTGCCAGCAGAGCGGGACTCCAGCAGTTCTTC. It codes for CASRAGLQQFF. The chain combines TRBV6-1 with TRBJ2-1; 7 nucleotides align to TRBD2. The V and J ends lost 6 bases and 11 bases, in that order; junction bases with no gene match: 4. The V gene's germline CDR1 is MNHNS and CDR2 SASEGT. CDR3 length: 11 amino acids.

This sequence joins TRBV28 and TRBJ1-6; TRBD1 aligns across 8 bases. V trimming: 6 bases; J trimming: 6 bases; junction bases outside the gene matches: 7. CDR3 length: 15 residues. From germline, CDR1 is MDHEN and CDR2 SYDVKM. CDR3 sequence (DNA): TGTGCCAGCAGAGACAGGGGCCGCTTTAATTCACCCCTCCACTTT. Its protein product is CASRDRGRFNSPLHF. Drawing the rest from reference TRBV28 and TRBJ1-6, the complete variable domain is DVKVTQSSRYLVKRTGEKVFLECVQDMDHENMFWYRQDPGLGLRLIYFSYDVKMKEKGDIPEGYSVSREKKERFSLILESASTNQTSMYLCASRDRGRFNSPLHFGNGTRLTVT.

The rearrangement joins TRBV27 to TRBJ2-1, with 14 bases that match TRBD2. From germline, CDR1 is MNHEY and CDR2 SMNVEV (reference sequence). The CDR3 runs to 18 residues. The junction had 12 bases not matched to a gene; V was cut back by 1 base and J by 10 bases. CDR3 DNA: TGTGCCAGCAGTTTATTTCCTCCGGGACTAGCGGGAGCTGAGGAGCAGTTCTTC. Amino acids: CASSLFPPGLAGAEEQFF.

The V and J genes are TRBV4-2 and TRBJ1-2; the D gene is possibly TRBD1 (5 bases). Germline CDR1 LGHNA, CDR2 YNFKEQ. Trimming removed 0 bases at V and 4 bases at J, with 21 bases between. The CDR3 is 18 residues long. CDR3 amino acids: CASSQDRGSPGRGYGYTF. CDR3 DNA: TGTGCCAGCAGCCAAGATCGGGGGTCCCCCGGGCGAGGCTATGGCTACACCTTC.

This rearrangement joins TRBV7-3 to TRBJ2-7, with D possibly TRBD2 on 5 matching bases. The CDR3 runs to 11 residues. CDR1 is SGHTA, CDR2 FQGTGA, per germline. V was pared by 5 bases and J by 6 bases, with 8 bases between. The CDR3 protein is CASSAGGEQYF. For the CDR3, the DNA is TGTGCCAGCAGCGCAGGAGGCGAGCAGTACTTC.

This chain links TRBV6-5 with TRBJ1-1; D is possibly TRBD1 (5 bases). This CDR3 region has 15 residues. Trimming took off 4 bases at V and 0 bases at J, with 12 bases between the two ends. The V gene's germline CDR1 is MNHEY and CDR2 SVGAGI. The CDR3 sequence is CASSSGEGMNTEAFF. CDR3 nucleotides: TGTGCCAGCAGTTCGGGGGAAGGTATGAACACTGAAGCTTTCTTT.

V usage is TRBV13 and J usage is TRBJ1-2, with 10 bases identical to TRBD1. V trimming: 6 bases; J trimming: 6 bases; junction bases outside the gene matches: 1. Germline V lookup: CDR1 PRHDT, CDR2 FYEKMQ (reference sequence). This CDR3 is 12 amino acids long. CDR3 nucleotide sequence: TGTGCCAGCAGGACAGGGGGCGATGGCTACACCTTC. Protein: CASRTGGDGYTF.

This rearrangement joins TRBV12-5 to TRBJ2-7; a possible D gene is TRBD2 (7 bases). CDR1 and CDR2 from the germline V gene are LGHNT and FRNRAP. V was trimmed by 6 bases and J by 2 bases, leaving 14 bases between them. The CDR3 spans 14 residues. The CDR3 sequence is CASGLRGGTYEQYF. The CDR3 DNA reads TGTGCTAGTGGCCTCAGGGGAGGGACCTACGAGCAGTACTTC.

The chain combines TRBV6-6 with TRBJ1-2, with D unclear. The CDR3 runs to 10 residues. Trimming removed 6 bases from V and 8 bases from J, with 7 bases in between. Germline-derived CDR1 and CDR2 are MNHNY and SVGAGI (reference sequence). The CDR3 sequence: CASSSPGYTF. In DNA form, the CDR3 reads TGTGCCAGCAGCTCTCCCGGCTACACCTTC.